Sequencing of this TCR beta chain was carried out in a study of T cell repertoires in cytomegalovirus infection. This clonotype was detected only a few times. V lost 11 bases, J lost 3 bases, and 6 bases stayed unmatched. This CDR3 spans 12 amino acids. CDR1 SGHDN and CDR2 FVKESK come from the germline V gene. One entry per CDR3 protein results from TCRdb running MiXCR on the reads. The repertoire consists of hundreds of thousands of distinct CDR3 sequences, with 15% to 20% occurring once and the leading ten covering under 9%. The specimen was PBMCs. V and J are TRBV14 and TRBJ2-5; 7 bases fit TRBD2. The clonotype originates from a human donor in good health (CMV status not recorded). Some clones in this sample may be carry-over from other donors' samples. In nucleotides, the CDR3 is TGTGCCCCAGGAAGCGGGAAAGAGACCCAGTACTTC. Protein sequence: CAPGSGKETQYF.